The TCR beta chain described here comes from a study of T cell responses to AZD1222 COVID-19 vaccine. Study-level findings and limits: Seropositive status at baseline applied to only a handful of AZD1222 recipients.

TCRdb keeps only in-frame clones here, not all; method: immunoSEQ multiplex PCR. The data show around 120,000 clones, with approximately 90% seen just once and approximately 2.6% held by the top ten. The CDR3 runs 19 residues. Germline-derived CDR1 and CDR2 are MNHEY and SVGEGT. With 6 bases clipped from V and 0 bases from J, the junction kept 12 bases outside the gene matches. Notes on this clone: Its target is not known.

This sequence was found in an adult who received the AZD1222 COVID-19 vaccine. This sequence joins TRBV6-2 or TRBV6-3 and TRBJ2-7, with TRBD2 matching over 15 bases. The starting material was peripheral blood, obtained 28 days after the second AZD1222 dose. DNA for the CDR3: TGTGCCAGCAGCACCCCCCCGGGACTAGCGGGGGGAAGCTCCTACGAGCAGTACTTC. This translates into CASSTPPGLAGGSSYEQYF.